These 8 T cell receptor beta chains were sequenced from one sample in a study of blood T cell repertoires in COVID-19. The repertoire was sequenced with immunoSEQ multiplex PCR; TCRdb's copy has only in-frame clones and lacks some. The data hold more than 300,000 clones, with approximately 89% observed a single time. Sequenced input: peripheral blood. All receptors come from a woman aged 18-35 years who had recovered from COVID-19.

The chain joins TRBV5-1 to TRBJ2-5, with 8 bases lining up with TRBD1. V shed 1 base, J shed 5 bases, and the junction held 7 bases outside the gene matches. There are 15 residues in the CDR3. The germline CDR1 and CDR2 sequences are SGHRS and YFSETQ. CDR3 sequence: CASSLWQGAGETQYF. CDR3 nucleotides: TGCGCCAGCAGCTTGTGGCAGGGGGCTGGGGAGACCCAGTACTTC.

V is TRBV30 and J is TRBJ1-2, with D hard to call. Germline V gene sequence: CDR1 GTSNPN, CDR2 SVGIG (reference sequence). The V end was cut by 4 bases, the J end by 1 base, with 10 bases between. The CDR3 consists of 13 residues. CDR3 nucleotides: TGTGCCTGGAACCCAGGAATTAACTATGGCTACACCTTC. It codes for CAWNPGINYGYTF.

The chain carries TRBV18 and TRBJ1-1; 10 bases are a match to TRBD1. This CDR3 is 17 amino acids long. V dropped 3 bases and J dropped 0; count of bases not matched to a gene: 7. Germline V gene lookup returns CDR1 KGHSH and CDR2 LQKENI. The CDR3 is CASSPSGQGLMNTEAFF. The CDR3 DNA follows: TGTGCCAGCTCACCTTCGGGACAGGGGCTAATGAACACTGAAGCTTTCTTT.

The V and J genes are TRBV6-5 and TRBJ1-2; maybe TRBD1 (6 bases). Looked up from germline, CDR1 is MNHEY and CDR2 is SVGAGI. Trimming left V 6 bases short and J 4 bases short, with 15 bases between. The length of the CDR3 is 14 residues. The CDR3: CASSSDSPPYGYTF. The CDR3 bases are TGTGCCAGCAGCTCGGACAGTCCCCCCTATGGCTACACCTTC.

CDR3 protein: CASSLFSGTSGRGTDTQYF. For the CDR3, the DNA is TGCGCCAGCAGCTTATTCTCCGGGACTAGCGGGAGAGGGACAGATACGCAGTATTTT. The V gene is TRBV5-1, the J gene TRBJ2-3; 14 bases agree with TRBD2. Losses at the gene ends were 2 bases for V and 3 bases for J; bases not matched to a gene: 11. This CDR3 contains 19 residues. Germline CDR1 is SGHRS and CDR2 is YFSETQ.

The chain uses TRBV6-2 or TRBV6-3 and TRBJ1-2; D gene unclear. Germline CDR1 MNHEY, CDR2 SVGEGT. Trimming took 5 bases from V and 4 from J, leaving 11 bases between them. The CDR3 runs 13 residues. CDR3 sequence (DNA): TGTGCCAGCAGTCCCGGGTATCGCTATGGCTACACCTTC. This codes for CASSPGYRYGYTF.

The chain uses TRBV11-2 and TRBJ1-4; D not resolved. Between the trimmed V and J ends, which lost 8 bases and 8 bases, there was a span of 18 bases. CDR3 length equals 14 residues. The V gene's germline CDR1 is SGHAT and CDR2 FQNNGV. CDR3 protein: CASGELRMREKLFF. Here the CDR3 DNA reads TGTGCCAGCGGAGAGCTAAGAATGAGGGAAAAACTGTTTTTT.

V usage is TRBV4-3 and J usage is TRBJ2-2; 9 positions agree with TRBD1. The germline CDR1 and CDR2 sequences are LGHNA and YSLEER. This CDR3 is 12 amino acids long. V lost 6 bases, J lost 7 bases, and 0 bases stayed unmatched. The CDR3 protein is CASRDRGGELFF. CDR3 DNA: TGCGCCAGCAGGGACAGGGGCGGGGAGCTGTTTTTT.